This T cell receptor (beta chain) came from a study of PD-L1 blockade in urothelial cancer. The CDR3 contains 15 residues. Trimming cost V 4 bases and J 7 bases; bases outside gene matches: 8. Germline CDR1 MDHEN, CDR2 SYDVKM. The method was immunoSEQ multiplex PCR; TCRdb's version includes in-frame clones alone and lacks a portion of them. The sample has roughly 84,000 clones, 82% seen once; the top ten hold over 7.5%. The V call is TRBV28, the J call TRBJ2-1; the match to TRBD2 covers 9 bases. The clonotype was recovered from a man in his 70s with urothelial cancer. Sequencing was performed on PBMCs, taken around atezolizumab (anti-PD-L1) treatment. CDR3: CASSSLAGDGNEQFF. CDR3 nucleotide sequence: TGTGCCAGCAGTTCCTTAGCGGGAGACGGGAATGAGCAGTTCTTC.